Below, 13 T cell receptor beta chains from the same sample are listed, as sequenced in a study of blood T cells in healthy people across ages. A second PCR of 7 to 11 cycles used a sample-barcoded 5' primer and a J-beta primer mix. Each CDR3 protein is one row after TCRdb ran MiXCR on the 5' RACE reads. The profile covers approximately 490,000 distinct CDR3 sequences, with about 24% appearing a single time and around 10% taken by the ten largest. This same sample was also part of a study on T cells of mothers and their children.

The sequencing input was blood. The receptors stem from a boy aged 5-17 years in good health.

The chain joins TRBV5-1 to TRBJ2-1; perhaps D is TRBD1 or TRBD2 (6 bases each). The CDR3 consists of 12 residues. V was trimmed by 4 bases and J by 6 bases, leaving 8 bases between them. Germline V gives CDR1 SGHRS, CDR2 YFSETQ. The CDR3, as DNA: TGCGCCAGCAGCAGGGGGGCCAATGAGCAGTTCTTC. Translation: CASSRGANEQFF.

This sequence joins TRBV7-9 and TRBJ1-1; TRBD1 aligns across 9 bases. Germline CDR1 reads SEHNR; CDR2 reads FQNEAQ (reference sequence). After removal of 4 bases from V and 1 base from J, the junction contained 13 bases not matched to a gene. This CDR3 comprises 18 residues. Written as DNA, the CDR3 is TGTGCCAGCAGCTCCACACAGGGGGCGGGAAAGTGGAACACTGAAGCTTTCTTT. Encoded protein: CASSSTQGAGKWNTEAFF.

This clonotype was observed a handful of times. This chain links TRBV20-1 with TRBJ1-3; TRBD1 aligns across 7 bases. The CDR3 spans 15 residues. The germline V gene has CDR1 DFQATT and CDR2 SNEGSKA (reference sequence). The V segment lost 4 bases and the J segment 0 bases; nucleotides outside the gene matches: 6. The CDR3 nucleotides read TGCAGTGCTACCAGACAGGGCCCCTCTGGAAACACCATATATTTT. This encodes CSATRQGPSGNTIYF.

This clonotype has a handful of counts. The rearrangement links TRBV5-1 to TRBJ1-2, with 7 bases that match TRBD1. The CDR3 has 14 amino acids. Germline CDR1 is SGHRS and CDR2 is YFSETQ. J lost 4 bases, V lost 6 bases, and 9 bases had no gene match. CDR3 nucleotide sequence: TGCGCCAGCAACCAACAGGGGCAGAGCTATGGCTACACCTTC. Its protein product is CASNQQGQSYGYTF.

This clonotype has just a few counts. This chain connects TRBV4-3 to TRBJ1-2, with D maybe TRBD1 (6 bases). V was cut by 5 bases and J by 4 bases, with 20 bases left in between. The V gene's germline CDR1 is LGHNA and CDR2 YSLEER. The CDR3 covers 16 residues. Written as DNA, the CDR3 is TGCGCCAGCAGCGGACTTAGGGGGGGCTCGGGCTATGGCTACACCTTC. This sequence encodes CASSGLRGGSGYGYTF.

This chain links TRBV6-6 with TRBJ2-7; 8 bases are shared with TRBD2. Germline assignment: CDR1 MNHNY and CDR2 SVGAGI (reference sequence). Trimming at V came to 7 bases and at J to 4 bases, leaving 15 bases not matched to a gene. The CDR3 extends over 16 amino acids. CDR3 region: CASTEVGGVVSYEQYF. The CDR3, as DNA: TGTGCCAGCACCGAGGTCGGGGGGGTAGTTAGTTACGAGCAGTACTTC.

This clonotype was counted between two and nine times. The chain employs TRBV6-5 and TRBJ2-1, with D tentatively TRBD1 (6 bases). CDR3 length: 13 amino acids. Per the germline V gene, CDR1 is MNHEY and CDR2 is SVGAGI. Trimming pared 6 bases from V and 3 bases from J, leaving 9 bases between. The CDR3 DNA reads as TGTGCCAGCAGACAGGGATTCTACAATGAGCAGTTCTTC. Translation: CASRQGFYNEQFF.

V usage is TRBV28 and J usage is TRBJ2-1; 10 bases map to TRBD2. Trimming cost V 10 bases and J 2 bases; bases outside gene matches: 14. The CDR3 totals 17 residues. Germline values: CDR1 MDHEN, CDR2 SYDVKM. CDR3 protein: CATSRPSGGGTYNEQFF. CDR3 bases: TGTGCCACCAGCAGACCGAGCGGGGGGGGGACCTACAATGAGCAGTTCTTC.

The chain links TRBV6-1 to TRBJ1-5; D gene ambiguous. Germline CDR1 MNHNS, CDR2 SASEGT. V lost 8 bases, J lost 9 bases, and 11 bases lay in between. The CDR3 has 11 residues. The chain's CDR3 is CASQASWPQHF. Here the CDR3 DNA reads TGTGCCAGCCAGGCATCATGGCCCCAGCATTTT.

This clonotype was seen many times. J is TRBJ1-2 and V is TRBV6-5; 8 bases are shared with TRBD1. CDR3 length equals 14 residues. CDR1 and CDR2 (germline): MNHEY, SVGAGI. The V segment lost 4 bases and the J segment 4 bases; nucleotides outside the gene matches: 5. The CDR3 coding sequence is TGTGCCAGCAGTTCGGACAGGGCCCCCTATGGCTACACCTTC. Protein product: CASSSDRAPYGYTF.

V usage is TRBV18 and J usage is TRBJ2-5; D perhaps matches TRBD1 (5 bases). The CDR3 consists of 15 residues. Germline CDR1 KGHSH, CDR2 LQKENI. The V end was cut by 6 bases, the J end by 4 bases, with 18 bases between. CDR3 in amino acids: CASSALDQGGETQYF. DNA for the CDR3: TGTGCCAGCTCTGCTTTGGACCAGGGCGGAGAGACCCAGTACTTC.

The V and J genes are TRBV7-3 and TRBJ2-1; no firm D call. The CDR3 sequence is 13 residues long. CDR1 SGHTA and CDR2 FQGTGA come from the germline V gene. Trimming shortened V by 4 bases and J by 6 bases, and 10 bases separated the two germline ends. The CDR3 DNA reads TGTGCCAGCAGCTCACTACTTACCAATGAGCAGTTCTTC. It codes for CASSSLLTNEQFF.

This chain connects TRBV27 to TRBJ2-1; 8 nucleotides line up with TRBD2. This CDR3 region has 16 residues. The V and J ends lost 0 bases and 0 bases, in that order; junction bases with no gene match: 1. In germline, CDR1 is MNHEY, CDR2 SMNVEV (reference sequence). CDR3: CASSLSTSASYNEQFF. Written as DNA, the CDR3 is TGTGCCAGCAGTTTATCGACTAGCGCCTCCTACAATGAGCAGTTCTTC.